These T cell receptor beta chains were read from a single sample in a study of T cells expressing NK-cell markers. For each CDR3 protein, TCRdb gives one entry from its re-call of the 5' RACE reads, without DNA. Here the sample table reports around 470,000 distinct CDR3 sequences. The sequenced sample was blood T cells: a sorted CD56 or NKG2C T cell subset, CD4+ or CD8+ T cells, or bulk PBMC T cells (not recorded which). These receptors were obtained from a woman aged 45-60 years in good health. Each CDR3 is given with its conserved first and last residue.

J,V,CDR3
TRBJ1-4,TRBV5-1,CASSPGLTHEKLFF
TRBJ2-1,TRBV10-3,CAISEGGGSYNEQFF
TRBJ1-2,TRBV11-2,CASSPRTGQGYTF
TRBJ2-7,TRBV20-1,CSASRDGDYEQYF
TRBJ2-1,TRBV24-1,CATSMVAGTNEQFF
TRBJ2-1,TRBV12-3/TRBV12-4,CASSQTGEQFF
TRBJ2-5,TRBV15,CATSRDLGLAKFQETQYF
TRBJ1-2,TRBV5-6,CASSLPGARYGYTF
TRBJ2-1,TRBV20-1,CSARVGLAGFDEQFF
TRBJ2-1,TRBV9,CASSTLALTTYNEQFF
TRBJ1-3,TRBV12-3/TRBV12-4,CASSLAGGIGNTIYF
TRBJ2-5,TRBV20-1,CSARVPGLAGTQYF
TRBJ1-5,TRBV9,CASSGPGQGSDQPQHF
TRBJ1-2,TRBV4-1,CASSLTGFVGYTF
TRBJ2-1,TRBV9,CASSVGEDYNEQFF
TRBJ1-5,TRBV27,CASSLSDRDQPQHF
TRBJ1-2,TRBV5-1,CASSFLPDITRVYGYTF
TRBJ2-3,TRBV7-9,CASSGVGDTQYF
TRBJ2-1,TRBV4-2,CASSQARLLSITYNEQFF
TRBJ2-3,TRBV2,CASRDFSTDTQYF
TRBJ2-3,TRBV12-3/TRBV12-4,CASSGFWTDTQYF
TRBJ2-3,TRBV20-1,CSALDYSPTDTQYF
TRBJ2-1,TRBV14,CASSQVFGTSGMGEQFF
TRBJ2-7,TRBV2,CASSEYGGLSLYEQYF
TRBJ2-3,TRBV7-6,CASSLGTPRTDTQYF
TRBJ1-4,TRBV12-3/TRBV12-4,CASRALGVTNEKLFF
TRBJ2-4,TRBV20-1,CSATRGGKNIQYF
TRBJ2-7,TRBV29-1,CSVARTGSSYEQYF
TRBJ2-3,TRBV11-3,CASSLGPLLVATQYF
TRBJ2-5,TRBV20-1,CSATQLAGEETQYF
TRBJ1-5,TRBV19,CASSGVTGHNQPQHF
TRBJ2-5,TRBV20-1,CSARGWTGQETQYF
TRBJ1-3,TRBV12-3/TRBV12-4,CASSLELIGWPASGNTIYF
TRBJ2-7,TRBV12-3/TRBV12-4,CASSLGQGGDYEQYF
TRBJ1-5,TRBV6-1,CASSESGDQPQHF
TRBJ2-6,TRBV24-1,CATSDDRVSGANVLTF
TRBJ1-1,TRBV5-1,CASSGQGNTEAFF
TRBJ2-5,TRBV7-8,CASRRGRTSGETQYF
TRBJ2-7,TRBV6-1,CASSALAGGRAYEQYF
TRBJ2-1,TRBV6-5,CASSYSIRESSEQFF
TRBJ2-1,TRBV11-2,CASSALGLAGARPSYNEQFF
TRBJ2-4,TRBV11-1,CASSSPARTAKNIQYF